Presented here are 7 T cell receptor beta chains from one specimen sequenced in a study of blood T cell repertoires in COVID-19. The assay was immunoSEQ multiplex PCR, and TCRdb's table has in-frame clones only and misses some. The sample has 130,000 to 150,000 clones; 81% are singletons. Sequenced input: peripheral blood. The origin of the receptors is a human donor in a cohort sampled during active COVID-19.

V and J are TRBV27 and TRBJ1-4, with 9 bases identical to TRBD1. The CDR3 length is 16 residues. Trimming at V came to 1 base and at J to 5 bases, leaving 5 bases not matched to a gene. The germline gives CDR1 MNHEY, CDR2 SMNVEV (reference sequence). The CDR3 DNA follows: TGTGCCAGCAGTTTATTCCCGGACAGGGGAAATGAAAAACTGTTTTTT. As protein: CASSLFPDRGNEKLFF.

The V call is TRBV27, the J call TRBJ2-3; 8 bases match TRBD2. Per the germline V gene, CDR1 is MNHEY and CDR2 is SMNVEV (reference sequence). The length of the CDR3 is 15 residues. V trimming: 0 bases; J trimming: 10 bases; junction bases outside the gene matches: 9. CDR3 sequence (DNA): TGTGCCAGCAGTTTATCACTAGCGGAGGGCCCGGCGCAGTATTTT. Amino acid sequence: CASSLSLAEGPAQYF.

The rearrangement links TRBV4-1 to TRBJ2-7; D possibly corresponds to TRBD2 (6 bases). Trimming shortened V by 4 bases and J by 4 bases, and 17 bases separated the two germline ends. The CDR3 is 15 residues long. The germline V gene has CDR1 MGHRA and CDR2 YSYEKL. The CDR3 region is CASSPDRGAGYEQYF. The CDR3 DNA follows: TGCGCCAGCAGCCCCGACCGCGGGGCGGGTTACGAGCAGTACTTC.

The rearrangement uses TRBV6-5 and TRBJ1-4, with D possibly TRBD1 on 5 matching bases. The germline gives CDR1 MNHEY, CDR2 SVGAGI. The CDR3 is 14 residues long. V was shortened by 5 bases and J by 8 bases, with 15 bases between the two germline ends. CDR3 in DNA: TGTGCCAGCAGTCCCTTGGGGGGAGAAGAAAAACTGTTTTTT. Translating gives CASSPLGGEEKLFF.

This chain connects TRBV5-3 to TRBJ2-3, with 7 bases lining up with TRBD2. TRBV5-3 is an ORF for which the function is uncertain. The CDR3 runs to 16 residues. Trimming cost V 2 bases and J 2 bases; bases outside gene matches: 8. The CDR3 nucleotides are TGTGCCAGAAGCTTACAATCTAGCGGACACACAGATACGCAGTATTTT. Protein: CARSLQSSGHTDTQYF.

This clone was counted a single time. The gene calls are TRBV3-1 (or the pseudogene TRBV3-2) and TRBJ2-2, with TRBD2 matching 8 bases. The CDR3 contains 17 residues. Trimming at V came to 4 bases and at J to 4 bases, leaving 11 bases not matched to a gene. Per germline, CDR1 LGHDT and CDR2 YNNKEL (reference sequence). The CDR3 coding sequence is TGTGCCAGCAGCCCCCCCCCGCGGGAGGAGGGCACCGGGGAGCTGTTTTTT. Amino acid sequence: CASSPPPREEGTGELFF.

Of note for this clone: Different DNA sequences within this sample yield the same CDR3. CDR3: CASSLLGQGNTGELFF. Written as DNA, the CDR3 is TGTGCCAGCAGTTTATTGGGCCAGGGGAACACCGGGGAGCTGTTTTTT. The chain employs TRBV28 and TRBJ2-2; D possibly corresponds to TRBD1 (5 bases). The ends were cut back, 1 base at V and 1 base at J, with 10 bases in the middle. There are 16 residues in the CDR3. Germline CDR1 MDHEN, CDR2 SYDVKM.